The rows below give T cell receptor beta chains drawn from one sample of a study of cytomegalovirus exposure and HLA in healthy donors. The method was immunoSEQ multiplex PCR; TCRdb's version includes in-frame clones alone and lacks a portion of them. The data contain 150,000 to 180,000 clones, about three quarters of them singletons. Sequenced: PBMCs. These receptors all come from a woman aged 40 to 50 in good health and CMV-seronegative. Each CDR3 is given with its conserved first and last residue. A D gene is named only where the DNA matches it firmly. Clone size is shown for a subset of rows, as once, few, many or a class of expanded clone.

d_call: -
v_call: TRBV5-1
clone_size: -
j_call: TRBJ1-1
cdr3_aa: CASSLGEGITEAFF
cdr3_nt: TGCGCCAGCAGCTTGGGGGAGGGGATCACTGAAGCTTTCTTT

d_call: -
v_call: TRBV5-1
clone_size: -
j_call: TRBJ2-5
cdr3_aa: CASSGDEETQYF
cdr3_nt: TGCGCCAGCAGCGGAGATGAAGAGACCCAGTACTTC

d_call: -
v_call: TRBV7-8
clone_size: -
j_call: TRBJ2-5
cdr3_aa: CASSLGGAAETQYF
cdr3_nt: TGTGCCAGCAGCTTAGGCGGCGCCGCAGAGACCCAGTACTTC

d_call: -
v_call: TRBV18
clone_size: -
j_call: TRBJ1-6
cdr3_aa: CASSPEDSSYNSPLHF
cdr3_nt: TGTGCCAGCTCACCCGAGGACAGCAGCTATAATTCACCCCTCCACTTT

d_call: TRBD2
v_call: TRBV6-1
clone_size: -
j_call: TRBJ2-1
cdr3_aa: CASFDPAGGVYEQFF
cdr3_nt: TGTGCCAGCTTCGACCCAGCGGGAGGAGTGTATGAGCAGTTCTTC

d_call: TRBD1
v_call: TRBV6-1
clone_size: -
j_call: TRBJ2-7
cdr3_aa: CASRLQGARYEQYF
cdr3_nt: TGTGCCAGCAGATTACAGGGGGCGCGTTACGAGCAGTACTTC

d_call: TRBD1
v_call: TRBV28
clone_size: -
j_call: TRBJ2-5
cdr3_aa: CASSNHRGTGETQYF
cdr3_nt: TGTGCCAGCAGTAACCACAGGGGGACGGGAGAGACCCAGTACTTC

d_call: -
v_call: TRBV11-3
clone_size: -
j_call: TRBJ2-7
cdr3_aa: CASSLVTYEQYF
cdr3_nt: TGTGCCAGCAGCTTAGTAACCTACGAGCAGTACTTC

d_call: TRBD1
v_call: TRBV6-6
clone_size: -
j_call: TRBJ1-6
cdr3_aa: CASSPGTGVYNSPLHF
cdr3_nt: TGTGCCAGCAGCCCCGGGACAGGGGTCTATAATTCACCCCTCCACTTT

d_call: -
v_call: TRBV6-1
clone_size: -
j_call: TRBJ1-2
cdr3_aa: CASIGRSNYGYTF
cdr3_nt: TGTGCCAGCATCGGGAGGTCAAACTATGGCTACACCTTC

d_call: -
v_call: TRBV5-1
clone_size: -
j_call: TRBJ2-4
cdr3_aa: CASSLGSLAKNIQYF
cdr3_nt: TGCGCCAGCAGCTTGGGGAGTCTAGCCAAAAACATTCAGTACTTC

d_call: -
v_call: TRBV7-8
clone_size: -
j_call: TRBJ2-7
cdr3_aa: CASSLDRALHEQYF
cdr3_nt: TGTGCCAGCAGCTTAGACAGGGCGCTCCACGAGCAGTACTTC

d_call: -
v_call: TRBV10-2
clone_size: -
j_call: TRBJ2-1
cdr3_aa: CASSELVTDNEQFF
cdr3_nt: TGCGCCAGCAGTGAGTTGGTAACTGACAATGAGCAGTTCTTC

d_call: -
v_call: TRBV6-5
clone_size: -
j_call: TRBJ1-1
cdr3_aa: CASSYSPRGEAFF
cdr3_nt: TGTGCCAGCAGTTACTCGCCTCGGGGTGAGGCTTTCTTT

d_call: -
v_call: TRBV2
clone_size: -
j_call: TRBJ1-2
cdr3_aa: CVTKPRSALYGYTF
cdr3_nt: TGTGTCACCAAGCCGCGTTCTGCGCTCTATGGCTACACCTTC

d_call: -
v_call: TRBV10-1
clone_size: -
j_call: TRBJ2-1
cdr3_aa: CASSERLRDYNEQFF
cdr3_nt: TGCGCCAGCAGTGAGAGGTTGCGGGACTACAATGAGCAGTTCTTC

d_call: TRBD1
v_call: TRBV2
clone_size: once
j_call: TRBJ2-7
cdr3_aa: CASSEARDSPYEQYF
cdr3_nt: TGTGCCAGCAGTGAAGCCCGGGACAGCCCTTACGAGCAGTACTTC

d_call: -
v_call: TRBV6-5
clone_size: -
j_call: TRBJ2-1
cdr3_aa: CASSYAPQQGNEQFF
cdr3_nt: TGTGCCAGCAGTTACGCCCCACAGCAGGGGAATGAGCAGTTCTTC

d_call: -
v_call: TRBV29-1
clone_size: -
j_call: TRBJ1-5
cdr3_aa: CSVLDMPAGGPQHF
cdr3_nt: TGCAGCGTTCTGGACATGCCGGCGGGAGGGCCCCAGCATTTT

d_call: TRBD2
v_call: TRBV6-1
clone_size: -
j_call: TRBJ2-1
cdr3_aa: CASSLREGRYNEQFF
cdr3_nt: TGTGCCAGCAGCCTACGGGAGGGTCGCTACAATGAGCAGTTCTTC

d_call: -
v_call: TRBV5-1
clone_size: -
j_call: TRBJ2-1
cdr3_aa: CASSGGTDANNEQFF
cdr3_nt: TGCGCCAGCAGCGGGGGGACTGATGCGAACAATGAGCAGTTCTTC

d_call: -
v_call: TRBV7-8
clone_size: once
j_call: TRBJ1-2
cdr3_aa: CASSLRDKTF
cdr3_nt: TGTGCCAGCAGCTTAAGGGACAAAACCTTC

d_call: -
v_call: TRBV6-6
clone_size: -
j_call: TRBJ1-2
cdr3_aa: CAGLGGAAFGYTF
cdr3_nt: TGTGCCGGACTCGGGGGGGCCGCGTTTGGGTACACCTTC

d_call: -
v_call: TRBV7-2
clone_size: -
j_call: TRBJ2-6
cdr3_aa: CASSLDRDIGSGANVLTF
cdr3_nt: TGTGCCAGCAGCTTAGACAGGGACATCGGCTCTGGGGCCAACGTCCTGACTTTC

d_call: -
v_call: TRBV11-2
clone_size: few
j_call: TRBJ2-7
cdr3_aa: CASRNVRGSKTYEQYF
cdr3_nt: TGTGCCAGCAGGAACGTCAGGGGCTCGAAAACCTACGAGCAGTACTTC

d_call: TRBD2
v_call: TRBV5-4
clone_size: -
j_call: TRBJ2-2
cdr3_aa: CASRTPTSGVTGELFF
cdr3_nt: TGTGCCAGCAGGACCCCGACTAGCGGGGTCACCGGGGAGCTGTTTTTT

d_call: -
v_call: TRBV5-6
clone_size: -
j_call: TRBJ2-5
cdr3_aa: CASSAGETQYF
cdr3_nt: TGTGCCAGCAGCGCAGGAGAGACCCAGTACTTC

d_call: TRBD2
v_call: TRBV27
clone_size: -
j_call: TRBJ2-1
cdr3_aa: CASSHPGLAANEQFF
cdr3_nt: TGTGCCAGCAGCCATCCGGGACTAGCGGCCAATGAGCAGTTCTTC

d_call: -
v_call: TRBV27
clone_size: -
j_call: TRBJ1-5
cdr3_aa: CASSFIAAGASQPQHF
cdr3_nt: TGTGCCAGCAGTTTTATCGCGGCAGGGGCGAGTCAGCCCCAGCATTTT

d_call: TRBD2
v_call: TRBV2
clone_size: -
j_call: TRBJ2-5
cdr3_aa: CASSPYTSGSGETQYF
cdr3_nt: TGTGCCAGCAGTCCCTACACTAGCGGGAGTGGGGAGACCCAGTACTTC

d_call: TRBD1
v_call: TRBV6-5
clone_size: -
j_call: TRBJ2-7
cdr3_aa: CASSPLDRITYEQYF
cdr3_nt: TGTGCCAGCAGCCCTCTGGACAGGATAACCTACGAGCAGTACTTC

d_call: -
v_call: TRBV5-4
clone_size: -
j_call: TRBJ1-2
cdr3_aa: CASRPDTDYGYTF
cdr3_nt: TGTGCCAGCAGGCCCGACACCGACTATGGCTACACCTTC

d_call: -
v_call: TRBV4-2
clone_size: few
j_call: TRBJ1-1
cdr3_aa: CASSVGANTEAFF
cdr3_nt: TGTGCCAGCAGCGTTGGGGCGAACACTGAAGCTTTCTTT

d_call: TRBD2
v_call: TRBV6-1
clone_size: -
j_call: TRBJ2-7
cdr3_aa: CASRTSGRYEQYF
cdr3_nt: TGTGCCAGCAGAACTAGCGGGAGGTACGAGCAGTACTTC

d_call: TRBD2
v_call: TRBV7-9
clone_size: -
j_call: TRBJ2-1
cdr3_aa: CASSLGLAGGVGEQFF
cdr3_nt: TGTGCCAGCAGCTTAGGACTAGCGGGAGGAGTAGGAGAGCAGTTCTTC